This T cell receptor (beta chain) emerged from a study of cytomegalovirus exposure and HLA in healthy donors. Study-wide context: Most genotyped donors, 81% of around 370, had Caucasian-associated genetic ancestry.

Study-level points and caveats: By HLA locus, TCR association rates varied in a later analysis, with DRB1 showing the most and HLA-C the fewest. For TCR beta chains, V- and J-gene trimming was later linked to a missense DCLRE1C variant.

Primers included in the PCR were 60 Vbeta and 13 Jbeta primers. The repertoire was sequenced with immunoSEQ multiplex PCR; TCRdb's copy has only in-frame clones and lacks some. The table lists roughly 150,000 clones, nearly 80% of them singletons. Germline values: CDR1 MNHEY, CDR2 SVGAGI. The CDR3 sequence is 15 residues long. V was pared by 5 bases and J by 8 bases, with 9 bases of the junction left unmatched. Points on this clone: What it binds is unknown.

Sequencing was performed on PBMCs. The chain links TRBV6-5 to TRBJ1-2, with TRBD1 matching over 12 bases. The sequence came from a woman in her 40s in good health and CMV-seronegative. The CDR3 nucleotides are TGTGCCAGCAGTAGGGGGACAGGGGGCGCGGACGGCTACACCTTC. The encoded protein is CASSRGTGGADGYTF.